The 17 T cell receptor beta chains below come from one sample, sequenced in a study of blood T cell repertoires in COVID-19. Assay used: immunoSEQ multiplex PCR; TCRdb lists only in-frame clones, some missing. The table shows 72,000 or so clones, with 85% occurring only once. Sequencing was performed on peripheral blood. All receptors derive from a woman aged 80 or over with active or convalescent COVID-19.

The chain is built from TRBV5-1 and TRBJ2-2; TRBD1 aligns across 8 bases. The CDR3 has 16 amino acids. Trimming took 1 base from V and 5 from J; bases not matched to a gene: 7. Germline assignment: CDR1 SGHRS and CDR2 YFSETQ. The CDR3 DNA follows: TGCGCCAGCAGCTTGATCAGGGGGCGATTGACCGGGGAGCTGTTTTTT. The encoded protein is CASSLIRGRLTGELFF.

This chain joins TRBV19 and TRBJ2-7, with D uncertain. CDR1 LNHDA and CDR2 SQIVND come from the germline V gene (reference sequence). Trimming cost V 3 bases and J 2 bases, with 11 bases left between them. The CDR3 is 14 residues long. CDR3 nucleotides: TGTGCCAGTAGTATCAGTCCTGTGACCTACGAGCAGTACTTC. It codes for CASSISPVTYEQYF.

CDR3 sequence: CASSDPEGGYTF. CDR3 nucleotide sequence: TGTGCCAGCAGTGACCCCGAGGGCGGCTACACCTTC. This chain uses TRBV6-1 with TRBJ1-2; D is unresolved. Trimming removed 3 bases from V and 8 bases from J, with 10 bases in between. Looked up from germline, CDR1 is MNHNS and CDR2 is SASEGT. This CDR3 comprises 12 residues.

The rearrangement uses TRBV5-6 and TRBJ1-3, with 10 bases that match TRBD1. Germline V gene data show CDR1 as SGHDT and CDR2 as YYEEEE. The CDR3 covers 15 residues. V gave up 4 bases and J gave up 3 bases; unmatched junction bases: 4. The CDR3 protein is CASSKTGGVGNTIYF. CDR3 nucleotides: TGTGCCAGCAGCAAGACAGGGGGCGTTGGAAACACCATATATTTT.

This clone appeared once. The genes are TRBV5-6 and TRBJ1-1; 8 nucleotides align to TRBD1. CDR1 and CDR2 from the germline V gene are SGHDT and YYEEEE. V shed 4 bases, J shed 2 bases, and the junction held 7 bases outside the gene matches. CDR3 length: 15 residues. As DNA, the CDR3 is TGTGCCAGCAGCGAGCCCGACAGGGGTAACACTGAAGCTTTCTTT. It encodes CASSEPDRGNTEAFF. The whole variable domain, filled in from reference TRBV5-6 and TRBJ1-1, reads DAGVTQSPTHLIKTRGQQVTLRCSPKSGHDTVSWYQQALGQGPQFIFQYYEEEERQRGNFPDRFSGHQFPNYSSELNVNALLLGDSALYLCASSEPDRGNTEAFFGQGTRLTVV.

The chain has TRBV19 and TRBJ1-5, with D maybe TRBD1 (5 bases). Germline V gene lookup returns CDR1 LNHDA and CDR2 SQIVND (reference sequence). This CDR3 is built from 13 residues. Trimming shortened V by 3 bases and J by 7 bases, and 10 bases separated the two germline ends. The CDR3 sequence is CASSIEAGQPQHF. For the CDR3, the DNA is TGTGCCAGTAGTATCGAGGCAGGGCAGCCCCAGCATTTT. Variable domain in full (rest from reference TRBV19 and TRBJ1-5): DGGITQSPKYLFRKEGQNVTLSCEQNLNHDAMYWYRQDPGQGLRLIYYSQIVNDFQKGDIAEGYSVSREKKESFPLTVTSAQKNPTAFYLCASSIEAGQPQHFGDGTRLSIL.

The chain is built from TRBV5-6 and TRBJ2-7, with TRBD2 as a possible D gene (5 bases). Per germline, CDR1 SGHDT and CDR2 YYEEEE. The CDR3 has 14 amino acids. Between the trimmed V and J ends, which lost 2 bases and 2 bases, there was a span of 11 bases. CDR3 nucleotides: TGTGCCAGCAGCTTCCAAGGGAGTCCCTACGAGCAGTACTTC. Amino acids: CASSFQGSPYEQYF.

This chain uses TRBV7-9 with TRBJ2-7; 12 bases line up with TRBD2. Germline lookup yields CDR1 SEHNR and CDR2 FQNEAQ (reference sequence). With V trimmed by 4 bases and J by 6 bases, 4 bases remained unmatched. The CDR3 runs 14 residues. CDR3 sequence: CASSSSGGAGEQYF. In nucleotides, the CDR3 is TGTGCCAGCAGCTCTAGCGGGGGGGCTGGCGAGCAGTACTTC. The entire variable domain, with the rest obtained from reference TRBV7-9 and TRBJ2-7, is as follows: DTGVSQNPRHKITKRGQNVTFRCDPISEHNRLYWYRQTLGQGPEFLTYFQNEAQLEKSRLLSDRFSAERPKGSFSTLEIQRTEQGDSAMYLCASSSSGGAGEQYFGPGTRLTVT.

This clone was seen a handful of times. The rearrangement joins TRBV19 to TRBJ1-5; D gene unclear. Germline CDR1 and CDR2: LNHDA and SQIVND (reference sequence). This CDR3 region has 15 residues. Trimming took 2 bases from V and 1 from J, leaving 9 bases between them. This CDR3 reads CASSISSISNQPQHF. The CDR3 nucleotides read TGTGCCAGTAGTATATCCAGTATAAGCAATCAGCCCCAGCATTTT.

This clone was recorded only once. This chain connects TRBV10-3 to TRBJ2-1, with TRBD2 as a possible D gene (5 bases). The V gene lost 6 bases and the J gene lost 8 bases, with 17 bases spanning the gap. The CDR3 is made up of 14 amino acids. Looked up from germline, CDR1 is ENHRY and CDR2 is SYGVKD. The CDR3 protein is CAISPERTGYEQFF. The DNA for the CDR3 is TGTGCCATCAGCCCAGAGAGGACGGGATATGAGCAGTTCTTC.

This chain uses TRBV5-6 with TRBJ1-5; TRBD1 matches at 9 bases. Per the germline V gene, CDR1 is SGHDT and CDR2 is YYEEEE. The CDR3 has 15 amino acids. V lost 3 bases to trimming and J lost 5 bases; unmatched junction nucleotides: 6. The CDR3 DNA follows: TGTGCCAGCAGCTCATGGGACAGGGAGGATCAGCCCCAGCATTTT. Translated, it gives CASSSWDREDQPQHF.

The chain uses TRBV2 and TRBJ1-1; tentatively, D is TRBD1 (6 bases). The V and J ends lost 8 bases and 1 base respectively, with 17 bases between them. CDR1 SNHLY and CDR2 FYNNEI come from the germline V gene. The CDR3 consists of 15 residues. CDR3 nucleotide sequence: TGTGCCAGCCTTAGAACGGGGGGCGCGAACACTGAAGCTTTCTTT. Translating it yields CASLRTGGANTEAFF.

This clone is a singleton in its sample. Germline is not matched at one junction end, which may reflect a read error. V and J are TRBV7-7 and TRBJ2-3; D uncertain. Germline lookup yields CDR1 SSHAT and CDR2 FNYEAQ (reference sequence). CDR3 length: 15 amino acids. The CDR3 loop is CASSLAGLDTDTQYF. CDR3 DNA sequence: TGTGCTAGCAGCTTAGCCGGTCTAGACACAGATACGCAGTATTTT.

This CDR3 reads CATSDSTEGIDTQYF. In nucleotides, the CDR3 is TGTGCCACCAGTGATTCAACCGAGGGCATAGATACGCAGTATTTT. This chain uses TRBV24-1 with TRBJ2-3, with D perhaps matching TRBD2 (5 bases). The CDR3 is 15 residues long. The ends were cut back, 2 bases at V and 5 bases at J, with 13 bases in the middle. Looked up from germline, CDR1 is KGHDR and CDR2 is SFDVKD.

There are a few counts of this clone. The chain is built from TRBV5-6 and TRBJ2-2, with 7 bases that match TRBD1. Germline CDR1 reads SGHDT; CDR2 reads YYEEEE. The ends lost 5 bases at V and 6 bases at J; junction bases unmatched: 7. The CDR3 has 14 amino acids. CDR3 in DNA: TGTGCCAGCAGGAGACAGGGTGGGCCCGGGGAGCTGTTTTTT. Protein sequence: CASRRQGGPGELFF.

The V call is TRBV28, the J call TRBJ2-2; 9 bases agree with TRBD1. This CDR3 is built from 14 residues. Unmatched junction bases numbered 5, after V lost 6 bases and J lost 6 bases. CDR1 is MDHEN and CDR2 is SYDVKM in the germline V gene. This CDR3 is CASRGGQGAGELFF. For the CDR3, the DNA is TGTGCCAGCAGGGGGGGACAGGGAGCCGGGGAGCTGTTTTTT.

This clone was seen more than once but under ten times. The V and J genes are TRBV28 and TRBJ2-5, with 12 bases lining up with TRBD2. The ends lost 5 bases at V and 5 bases at J; junction bases unmatched: 12. Germline V gene lookup returns CDR1 MDHEN and CDR2 SYDVKM. The CDR3 has 17 amino acids. The CDR3 reads CASSQTSGGTIRETQYF. CDR3 nucleotide sequence: TGTGCCAGCAGTCAAACTAGCGGGGGGACCATCAGGGAGACCCAGTACTTC.